A selection of T cell receptor beta chains follows, all from one sample in a study of identical twins. TCRdb passed the 5' RACE reads through MiXCR, listing each CDR3 protein once. The repertoire holds about 1.7 million distinct CDR3 sequences, about 32% seen once, with more than 0.25% in the top ten. What was sequenced was cord blood. These receptors originate from a newborn girl in good health. CDR3s include the opening cysteine and the closing phenylalanine or tryptophan. The D gene is left open where the match is weak. The size field is filled for only some rows; it gives once, few, many or a size class.

abundance	j_gene	v_gene	d_gene	CDR3aa	CDR3nt
.	TRBJ2-7	TRBV5-6	.	CASSLVGAAHYEQYF	TGTGCCAGCAGCTTGGTAGGCGCGGCCCACTACGAGCAGTACTTC
few	TRBJ2-7	TRBV7-7	.	CASSTTGSGNEQYF	TGTGCTAGCAGCACGACCGGGAGTGGTAATGAGCAGTACTTC
few	TRBJ2-7	TRBV20-1	.	CSARDRKQGTYEQYF	TGCAGTGCTAGAGACAGGAAGCAGGGAACCTACGAGCAGTACTTC
.	TRBJ1-1	TRBV25-1	TRBD1	CASSPWTGPNAEAFF	TGTGCCAGCAGTCCGTGGACAGGGCCGAACGCTGAAGCTTTCTTT
.	TRBJ2-4	TRBV6-1	.	CASSELKAITEQYF	TGTGCCAGCAGTGAACTCAAGGCAATCACTGAGCAGTACTTC
few	TRBJ2-3	TRBV25-1	TRBD1	CASSEEGQGDPRDTQYF	TGTGCCAGCAGTGAAGAGGGACAGGGGGACCCAAGGGATACGCAGTATTTT
few	TRBJ1-5	TRBV20-1	TRBD1	CSAKGPDRWQPQHF	TGCAGTGCAAAGGGGCCGGACAGGTGGCAGCCCCAGCATTTT
.	TRBJ2-3	TRBV30	TRBD1	CAWSASGTGGKGSTDTQYF	TGTGCCTGGAGTGCCTCCGGGACAGGGGGCAAAGGGAGCACAGATACGCAGTATTTT
.	TRBJ2-7	TRBV12-3/TRBV12-4	.	CASSSDGLPNEQYF	TGTGCCAGCAGTTCCGACGGGCTCCCCAATGAGCAGTACTTC
.	TRBJ1-4	TRBV6-1	.	CASSAPPIPKSNEKLFF	TGTGCCAGCAGTGCCCCCCCGATTCCGAAATCTAATGAAAAACTGTTTTTT
few	TRBJ2-3	TRBV6-1	TRBD2	CASTPSGGPSTDTQYF	TGTGCCAGCACGCCTAGCGGGGGTCCTAGCACAGATACGCAGTATTTT
.	TRBJ2-7	TRBV6-1	.	CASSDIRQTGLYEQYF	TGTGCCAGCAGTGACATTAGACAAACAGGACTTTACGAGCAGTACTTC
.	TRBJ2-5	TRBV10-1	.	CASSTGTETQYF	TGCGCCAGCAGTACGGGGACGGAGACCCAGTACTTC
.	TRBJ2-1	TRBV28	TRBD2	CASNGGSAGKFF	TGTGCCAGCAATGGCGGGAGCGCCGGTAAGTTCTTC
.	TRBJ2-1	TRBV11-3	TRBD2	CASSLRWRGGSYNEQFF	TGTGCCAGCAGCTTAAGATGGCGGGGGGGTTCCTACAATGAGCAGTTCTTC
.	TRBJ2-1	TRBV30	TRBD1	CAWSRDRVQQFF	TGTGCCTGGAGCCGAGACAGGGTCCAGCAGTTCTTC
.	TRBJ1-5	TRBV6-1	.	CASTRQLNQPQHF	TGTGCCAGCACCCGGCAGCTGAATCAGCCCCAGCATTTT
.	TRBJ2-4	TRBV20-1	.	CSAGRGGGIQYF	TGCAGTGCTGGAAGGGGCGGTGGTATTCAGTACTTC
.	TRBJ2-1	TRBV6-5	.	CASRSTLTTYNEQFF	TGTGCCAGCAGGTCCACCCTGACTACCTACAATGAGCAGTTCTTC
few	TRBJ2-7	TRBV7-2	.	CASSQGRAGGEQYF	TGTGCCAGCAGCCAGGGAAGGGCGGGTGGCGAGCAGTACTTC
.	TRBJ2-5	TRBV7-2	TRBD2	CASSLSTSGPETQYF	TGTGCCAGCAGCTTGTCGACTAGCGGGCCAGAGACCCAGTACTTC
.	TRBJ1-1	TRBV7-2	.	CASSLNYRYTEAFF	TGTGCCAGCAGCTTAAATTATAGGTACACTGAAGCTTTCTTT
few	TRBJ2-1	TRBV20-1	.	CSATGRIYNEQFF	TGCAGTGCTACGGGTCGGATTTACAATGAGCAGTTCTTC
.	TRBJ1-5	TRBV20-1	.	CSAGRGPRYSNQPQHF	TGCAGTGCGGGAAGGGGCCCTCGTTATAGCAATCAGCCCCAGCATTTT
.	TRBJ2-7	TRBV7-9	.	CASSYGTADHTYEQYF	TGTGCCAGCAGCTACGGGACCGCCGATCACACCTACGAGCAGTACTTC
few	TRBJ2-7	TRBV7-9	.	CASSPSEGSYEQYF	TGTGCCAGCAGCCCTAGTGAGGGGAGTTACGAGCAGTACTTC
few	TRBJ2-3	TRBV3-1	TRBD2	CASSPGTSGGLDTQYF	TGTGCCAGCAGCCCTGGCACTAGCGGGGGGCTGGATACGCAGTATTTT
few	TRBJ2-1	TRBV4-2	.	CASSQVATSFHEQFF	TGTGCCAGCAGCCAAGTTGCAACTAGTTTCCATGAGCAGTTCTTC
.	TRBJ2-3	TRBV4-1	.	CASSQGILTSTDTQYF	TGCGCCAGCAGCCAAGGGATCTTGACTAGCACAGATACGCAGTATTTT
.	TRBJ1-4	TRBV6-1	.	CASSVVAGGGNEKLFF	TGTGCCAGCAGTGTAGTCGCGGGAGGCGGGAATGAAAAACTGTTTTTT
.	TRBJ2-7	TRBV12-3/TRBV12-4	.	CASSITLREQYF	TGTGCCAGCAGTATAACCCTACGGGAGCAGTACTTC
many	TRBJ2-3	TRBV28	TRBD2	CASSSGTRVTDTQYF	TGTGCCAGCAGCTCCGGGACTAGGGTCACAGATACGCAGTATTTT
few	TRBJ1-2	TRBV27	.	CASSGSGGATEGYTF	TGTGCCAGCAGTGGCTCAGGTGGGGCCACGGAGGGCTACACCTTC
few	TRBJ2-5	TRBV20-1	.	CSARGDRRSQETQYF	TGCAGTGCTAGAGGTGACCGACGGAGTCAAGAGACCCAGTACTTC
.	TRBJ2-7	TRBV7-9	.	CASTLDTTYEQYF	TGTGCCAGCACCTTAGACACGACCTACGAGCAGTACTTC
few	TRBJ2-3	TRBV20-1	.	CSARLARGTDTQYF	TGCAGTGCTAGGCTGGCGCGGGGTACAGATACGCAGTATTTT
.	TRBJ1-3	TRBV7-9	TRBD1	CASSLEGTGKITIYF	TGTGCCAGCAGCTTAGAAGGGACAGGGAAAATCACCATATATTTT
.	TRBJ2-3	TRBV10-3	.	CAIRRDTDTQYF	TGTGCCATCAGACGAGACACAGATACGCAGTATTTT
.	TRBJ2-1	TRBV20-1	TRBD2	CSGTLRTSGVSNEQFF	TGCAGCGGCACTCTACGGACTAGCGGGGTCAGCAATGAGCAGTTCTTC
few	TRBJ2-1	TRBV18	TRBD2	CASSPWQAGALNEQFF	TGTGCCAGCTCACCATGGCAAGCGGGGGCGTTGAATGAGCAGTTCTTC
.	TRBJ1-6	TRBV5-1	.	CASRLTTVFDSYNSPLHF	TGCGCCAGCAGGCTCACGACAGTTTTCGACTCCTATAATTCACCCCTCCACTTT
few	TRBJ2-4	TRBV28	.	CASSSPGRRLAKNIQYF	TGTGCCAGCAGTTCCCCAGGAAGGCGGTTAGCCAAAAACATTCAGTACTTC
.	TRBJ2-7	TRBV4-1	.	CASSQVASSEQYF	TGCGCCAGCAGCCAAGTGGCTTCTAGCGAGCAGTACTTC
.	TRBJ1-5	TRBV6-1	TRBD1	CASSSHGTGDQPQHF	TGTGCCAGCAGTAGTCATGGGACAGGGGATCAGCCCCAGCATTTT
few	TRBJ1-4	TRBV7-8	.	CASRGGLTEKLFF	TGTGCCAGCCGAGGAGGGCTAACGGAAAAACTGTTTTTT
.	TRBJ2-7	TRBV9	TRBD2	CASSVVAGDYEQYF	TGTGCCAGCAGCGTAGTAGCGGGGGATTACGAGCAGTACTTC
.	TRBJ1-2	TRBV20-1	.	CSAREMGATNYGYTF	TGCAGTGCCCGCGAAATGGGAGCCACTAACTATGGCTACACCTTC
many	TRBJ2-1	TRBV13	TRBD2	CASSPGLAEYNEQFF	TGTGCCAGCAGCCCGGGACTAGCGGAGTACAATGAGCAGTTCTTC